This T cell receptor (beta chain) came from a study of vaccination and CD4 T cells after COVID-19. With the Oncomine TCR Beta short-read assay, DNA from cultured CD4+ T cells was sequenced. After culture, CD4+ T cells served as the source for genomic DNA extraction. TCRdb itself ran the PCR reads through MiXCR, one entry per CDR3 protein. Here the sample spans approximately 11,000 distinct CDR3 sequences, approximately 30% being singletons. The treatment denotes: approximately nine-day PBMC culture with coronavirus spike peptide pools or control peptides (ViraFEST assay). Harvesting of the unexposed donor's CD4+ T cells predated the COVID-19 pandemic (2011-2018). Peptide pools at roughly 10 ug/ml and IL-2 at approximately 9.6 IU/ml were added to cultures of a few million PBMCs per well. Four cold-coronavirus spikes and SARS-CoV-2 S/N served to probe CD4+ T cells taken from unexposed donors, cells permitting.

Study conclusions and caveats: Early timepoints after natural infection were not analyzed in these convalescent patients.

This clonotype was seen a handful of times. Its antigen is as yet unknown. The germline CDR1 and CDR2 sequences are SNHLY and FYNNEI. There are 17 residues in the CDR3. V was shortened by 2 bases and J by 5 bases, with 22 bases between the two germline ends. This receptor was taken from a human donor in good health. The sample consisted of CD4+ T cells from blood, cultured in vitro. The chain links TRBV2 to TRBJ2-7; either TRBD1 or TRBD2 may supply D (5 bases each). CDR3 DNA: TGTGCCAGCAGTGAAAGGAGTGGGGGAATGGCAATCCACGAGCAGTACTTC. Translated: CASSERSGGMAIHEQYF.